What follows are 18 T cell receptor beta chains derived from one specimen sequenced in a study of cytomegalovirus exposure and HLA in healthy donors. In the PCR, 60 Vbeta and 13 Jbeta primers were used. TCRdb's copy holds only in-frame clones and misses some; the assay was immunoSEQ multiplex PCR. The table lists more than 95,000 clones, 64% of them singletons. The specimen sequenced was PBMCs. These receptors all come from a man aged 60 to 69 in good health and CMV-seronegative.

This chain links TRBV20-1 with TRBJ2-3, with a weak D call TRBD2 (5 bases). The germline CDR1 and CDR2 sequences are DFQATT and SNEGSKA (reference sequence). The CDR3 extends over 11 amino acids. Trimming stripped 1 base from V and 10 bases from J, with 9 bases between. The CDR3 nucleotides are TGCAGTGCTAGAGCGGGGTGGCCGCAGTATTTT. This gives the protein CSARAGWPQYF.

This clone was detected a few times. V and J are TRBV2 and TRBJ2-5; no definite D call. The length of the CDR3 is 11 residues. V lost 6 bases to trimming and J lost 5 bases, with 7 bases between them. Germline assignment: CDR1 SNHLY and CDR2 FYNNEI. The CDR3 nucleotides read TGTGCCAGCAGCCCCCGGGAGACCCAGTACTTC. Protein product: CASSPRETQYF.

The chain's CDR3 is CASSPPRAALSNEQFF. CDR3 bases: TGTGCCAGCAGCCCACCCAGGGCTGCCCTTTCCAATGAGCAGTTCTTC. This chain joins TRBV9 and TRBJ2-1, with a possible D match to TRBD1 (5 bases). Germline CDR1 is SGDLS and CDR2 is YYNGEE. The CDR3 is 16 amino acids. Trimming removed 4 bases at V and 6 bases at J, with 20 bases between. The full variable domain, rest sourced from reference TRBV9 and TRBJ2-1, is DSGVTQTPKHLITATGQRVTLRCSPRSGDLSVYWYQQSLDQGLQFLIQYYNGEERAKGNILERFSAQQFPDLHSELNLSSLELGDSALYFCASSPPRAALSNEQFFGPGTRLTVL.

V and J are TRBV19 and TRBJ1-3; TRBD1 might be the D (5 bases). The germline V gene encodes CDR1 LNHDA and CDR2 SQIVND (reference sequence). CDR3 length: 15 amino acids. The V and J ends lost 5 bases and 2 bases respectively, with 13 bases between them. This chain's CDR3 is CASSPSGLAGNTIYF. DNA of the CDR3: TGTGCCAGTAGTCCATCAGGGTTGGCTGGAAACACCATATATTTT.

The V gene is TRBV4-2, the J gene TRBJ2-7; 12 bases are shared with TRBD2. The CDR3 loop spans 17 amino acids. Germline values: CDR1 LGHNA, CDR2 YNFKEQ. J lost 2 bases, V lost 4 bases, and 9 bases had no gene match. As DNA, the CDR3 is TGTGCCAGCAGCCTGAGGACTAGCGGGGAACAAACCTACGAGCAGTACTTC. Translated: CASSLRTSGEQTYEQYF.

In regard to this clone: This same CDR3 is encoded by further DNA sequences in the sample. The gene calls are TRBV18 and TRBJ1-3, with a possible D match to TRBD1 (5 bases). The CDR3 runs to 14 residues. The germline V gene has CDR1 KGHSH and CDR2 LQKENI. Deletions cut 4 bases from V and 0 bases from J, with 7 bases between. CDR3 nucleotide sequence: TGTGCCAGCTCACGAGACAGCTCTGGAAACACCATATATTTT. Translated: CASSRDSSGNTIYF.

The V call is TRBV6-4, the J call TRBJ2-3; tentatively, D is TRBD2 (7 bases). This CDR3 comprises 16 residues. Germline-derived CDR1 and CDR2 are MRHNA and SNTAGT. The ends were cut back, 0 bases at V and 6 bases at J, with 16 bases in the middle. CDR3: CASSDSVWGGPDTQYF. CDR3 bases: TGTGCCAGCAGTGACTCCGTATGGGGGGGGCCCGATACGCAGTATTTT.

The chain links TRBV19 to TRBJ2-1, with TRBD1 matching 8 bases. CDR3 size: 16 residues. Germline V gene lookup returns CDR1 LNHDA and CDR2 SQIVND (reference sequence). The V gene end was trimmed by 4 bases and the J gene end by 7 bases; junction bases not matched to a gene: 12. The CDR3 protein is CASSTYGQGGDNEQFF. The CDR3 DNA is TGTGCCAGTAGTACCTACGGACAGGGCGGGGATAATGAGCAGTTCTTC. Full variable domain (outside the CDR3, taken from reference TRBV19 and TRBJ2-1): DGGITQSPKYLFRKEGQNVTLSCEQNLNHDAMYWYRQDPGQGLRLIYYSQIVNDFQKGDIAEGYSVSREKKESFPLTVTSAQKNPTAFYLCASSTYGQGGDNEQFFGPGTRLTVL.

The chain carries TRBV9 and TRBJ2-2, with TRBD1 matching 7 bases. The CDR3 consists of 15 residues. V shed 3 bases, J shed 1 base, and the junction held 3 bases outside the gene matches. Germline loops: CDR1 SGDLS, CDR2 YYNGEE. As DNA, the CDR3 is TGTGCCAGCAGCGAAGGGACAGTGAACACCGGGGAGCTGTTTTTT. Amino acids: CASSEGTVNTGELFF.

This rearrangement joins TRBV9 to TRBJ1-3; 8 bases line up with TRBD1. Germline V gene lookup returns CDR1 SGDLS and CDR2 YYNGEE. Trimming at V came to 3 bases and at J to 2 bases, leaving 7 bases not matched to a gene. This CDR3 is built from 16 residues. CDR3 protein: CASSALTTGAGNTIYF. The CDR3 nucleotides are TGTGCCAGCAGCGCGCTAACGACAGGGGCTGGAAACACCATATATTTT.

V gene TRBV9 combines with J gene TRBJ1-6; D gene unclear. In germline, CDR1 is SGDLS, CDR2 YYNGEE. The CDR3 length is 13 residues. V shed 3 bases and J shed 7 bases, with 8 bases lying between them. The CDR3 nucleotides read TGTGCCAGCAGCGCAACACAGAATTCACCCCTCCACTTT. This encodes CASSATQNSPLHF.

J is TRBJ2-7 and V is TRBV5-1; D call uncertain. The V and J ends lost 4 bases and 0 bases respectively, with 11 bases between them. Germline V gene sequence: CDR1 SGHRS, CDR2 YFSETQ. CDR3 length equals 14 residues. CDR3 sequence: CASSQTSPSYEQYF. As DNA, the CDR3 is TGCGCCAGCAGCCAAACTTCGCCCTCCTACGAGCAGTACTTC.

This chain uses TRBV5-1 with TRBJ1-1; a weak D match, TRBD1 (5 bases). Germline V gene data show CDR1 as SGHRS and CDR2 as YFSETQ. V shed 7 bases and J shed 1 base, with 11 bases lying between them. The CDR3 runs 13 residues. The CDR3 DNA sequence: TGCGCCAGCGGGGCTCAGGGGAACACTGAAGCTTTCTTT. Translation: CASGAQGNTEAFF.

The J gene is TRBJ2-7, the V gene TRBV6-1, with 9 bases that match TRBD1. Looked up from germline, CDR1 is MNHNS and CDR2 is SASEGT. The V and J ends lost 3 bases and 7 bases, in that order; junction bases with no gene match: 7. This CDR3 is built from 14 residues. The CDR3 coding sequence is TGTGCCAGCAGTGACGGGACAGGGAGTGAAGAGCAGTACTTC. It specifies CASSDGTGSEEQYF.

The table lists this clone with a count of one. The chain links TRBV28 to TRBJ1-5; TRBD1 might be the D (6 bases). Per the germline V gene, CDR1 is MDHEN and CDR2 is SYDVKM. Trimming took off 5 bases at V and 3 bases at J, with 14 bases between the two ends. CDR3 size: 15 residues. The CDR3 spells CASSPHTGNNQPQHF. The CDR3 coding sequence is TGTGCCAGCAGTCCCCATACAGGGAACAATCAGCCCCAGCATTTT.

In its sample, this clone was seen a few times. The chain's CDR3 is CASSRLNQGVFTEAFF. The CDR3 DNA follows: TGCGCCAGCAGCCGCCTGAATCAGGGTGTGTTCACTGAAGCTTTCTTT. The chain couples TRBV5-1 to TRBJ1-1; a possible D gene is TRBD1 (5 bases). The CDR3 loop spans 16 amino acids. Trimming stripped 4 bases from V and 4 bases from J, with 20 bases between. Germline assignment: CDR1 SGHRS and CDR2 YFSETQ.

The chain links TRBV6-1 to TRBJ2-5; TRBD1 might be the D (6 bases). The assigned J gene may be wrong: the sequence end matches TRBJ2-7 better. CDR1 MNHNS and CDR2 SASEGT come from the germline V gene. CDR3 length: 17 residues. For the CDR3, the DNA is TGTGCCAGCAGTGAGCGCTTACAGGGTATTAAATCCTACGAGCAGTACTTC. Residues: CASSERLQGIKSYEQYF.

This chain uses TRBV9 with TRBJ2-3; tentatively, D is TRBD2 (6 bases). The V gene's germline CDR1 is SGDLS and CDR2 YYNGEE. This CDR3 has 15 residues. V lost 3 bases and J 1 base, leaving 12 bases between the germline ends. The CDR3 region has the DNA TGTGCCAGCAGCGCCTTCAGGGAGGGCACAGATACGCAGTATTTT. Translating gives CASSAFREGTDTQYF.